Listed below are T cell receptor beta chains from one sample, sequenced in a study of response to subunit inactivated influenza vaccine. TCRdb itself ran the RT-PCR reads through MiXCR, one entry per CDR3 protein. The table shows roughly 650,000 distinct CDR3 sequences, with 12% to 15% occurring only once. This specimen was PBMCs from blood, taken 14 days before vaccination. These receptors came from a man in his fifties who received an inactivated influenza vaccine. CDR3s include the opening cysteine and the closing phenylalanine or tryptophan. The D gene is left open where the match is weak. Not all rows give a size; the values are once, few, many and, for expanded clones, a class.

TGCGCCAGCAGCCAAGATAGAAGGTATGAGCAGTTCTTC	CASSQDRRYEQFF	.	.	TRBV4-3	TRBJ2-1
TGCAGTGCCAGGGGACTAGCGGGGGCTAACTCCTACAATGAGCAGTTCTTC	CSARGLAGANSYNEQFF	few	TRBD2	TRBV20-1	TRBJ2-1
TGTGCCAGCAGCCAGAGGGAGGAGTTACAGTACTTC	CASSQREELQYF	few	.	TRBV3-1	TRBJ2-7
TGCAGTGCTAGAGGCTTGGAGAGGCAGGGGTTACAGCCCCAGCATTTT	CSARGLERQGLQPQHF	few	.	TRBV20-1	TRBJ1-5
TGCGCCAGCAGCCAAGGGCCGGGACAGAGAGCCTACGAGCAGTACTTC	CASSQGPGQRAYEQYF	.	TRBD1	TRBV4-1	TRBJ2-7
TGTGCCAGCAGCTTGATGGCGGTCTCCTACGAGCAGTACTTC	CASSLMAVSYEQYF	many	.	TRBV5-6	TRBJ2-7
TGTGCCAGCAACACCCACAATCAGCCCCAGCATTTT	CASNTHNQPQHF	few	.	TRBV6-6	TRBJ1-5
TGTGCCACCAGCTCCAGGCCAGACACCGGGGAGCTGTTTTTT	CATSSRPDTGELFF	few	.	TRBV15	TRBJ2-2
TGTGCCAGCAGTTCCTTGTGGGGGAGCAATGAGCAGTTCTTC	CASSSLWGSNEQFF	many	.	TRBV12-3/TRBV12-4	TRBJ2-1
TGCGCCAGCTGGAAAAACTGGGACGTCGAGAAGGAGGGCGAGCAGTACTTC	CASWKNWDVEKEGEQYF	.	.	TRBV10-1	TRBJ2-7
TGCAGTGCTAGAGAAACCGGGACCAACTACGAGCAGTACTTC	CSARETGTNYEQYF	few	.	TRBV20-1	TRBJ2-7
TGCAGCGTTGAATTTCGGGGTCGAGGGACAGATACGCAGTATTTT	CSVEFRGRGTDTQYF	few	.	TRBV29-1	TRBJ2-3
TGTGCCAGCAGTTTATCATTGGCAGGGGGCACTGAAGCTTTCTTT	CASSLSLAGGTEAFF	.	TRBD1	TRBV12-3/TRBV12-4	TRBJ1-1
TGCAGTGCGCATGGTGGGGGCAGGACCAAAAACATTCAGTACTTC	CSAHGGGRTKNIQYF	few	.	TRBV20-1	TRBJ2-4
TGTGCCAGCAGCAAGCGATTTAGGGTCGCTCAGCCCCAGCATTTT	CASSKRFRVAQPQHF	many	.	TRBV9	TRBJ1-5
TGCAGCGTTGGGGGACTAGCGGGAGGCCAAGAGACCCAGTACTTC	CSVGGLAGGQETQYF	.	TRBD2	TRBV29-1	TRBJ2-5
TGTGCCAGCAGCTTATCTATGTTGGGGTCGGCAGGAAACACCATATATTTT	CASSLSMLGSAGNTIYF	few	.	TRBV7-2	TRBJ1-3
TGTGCCATCAGGGAGGGGACCGAGCAGTACTTC	CAIREGTEQYF	few	.	TRBV10-3	TRBJ2-7
TGTGCCAGCAACCCAGGACTAGCTCGCTACGAGCAGTACTTC	CASNPGLARYEQYF	many	TRBD2	TRBV7-9	TRBJ2-7
TGTGCCAGCAGTTACACCCCGGAGCATTCGGGGATTTCCTACAATGAGCAGTTCTTC	CASSYTPEHSGISYNEQFF	few	.	TRBV6-2/TRBV6-3	TRBJ2-1
TGTGCCAGCAATCGGGGACCCGAGAAGGAAGCTTTCTTT	CASNRGPEKEAFF	once	.	TRBV6-1	TRBJ1-1
TGCGCCAGCAAGGACCTCTTCCAAGATACGCAGTATTTT	CASKDLFQDTQYF	few	.	TRBV5-1	TRBJ2-3
TGTGCCAGCAGAGCGAGCGGGAGTGTCTCCTACGAGCAGTACTTC	CASRASGSVSYEQYF	once	TRBD2	TRBV4-2	TRBJ2-7
TGTGCCAGCAGCTCCGGGACAGGCTCCTACGAGCAGTACTTC	CASSSGTGSYEQYF	many	TRBD1	TRBV5-1	TRBJ2-7
TGCAGTGCTAGAGACGGGGACAGGGTGGAAGAGACCCAGTACTTC	CSARDGDRVEETQYF	few	TRBD1	TRBV20-1	TRBJ2-5
TGTGCCAGCAGCTCTAGGGGGGGAGCCTCCAATGAGCAGTTCTTC	CASSSRGGASNEQFF	.	.	TRBV4-2	TRBJ2-1
TGTGCCAGCAGGGCGACAACGGAGGAGACCCAGTACTTC	CASRATTEETQYF	.	.	TRBV12-3/TRBV12-4	TRBJ2-5
TGTGCCAGCAGTTTAGGTCTGGCCGCCGGTGAGCAGTTCTTC	CASSLGLAAGEQFF	few	.	TRBV12-3/TRBV12-4	TRBJ2-1
TGTGCCATCATGAGCTCGGGTAGAAACAATGAGCAGTTCTTC	CAIMSSGRNNEQFF	many	.	TRBV10-3	TRBJ2-1